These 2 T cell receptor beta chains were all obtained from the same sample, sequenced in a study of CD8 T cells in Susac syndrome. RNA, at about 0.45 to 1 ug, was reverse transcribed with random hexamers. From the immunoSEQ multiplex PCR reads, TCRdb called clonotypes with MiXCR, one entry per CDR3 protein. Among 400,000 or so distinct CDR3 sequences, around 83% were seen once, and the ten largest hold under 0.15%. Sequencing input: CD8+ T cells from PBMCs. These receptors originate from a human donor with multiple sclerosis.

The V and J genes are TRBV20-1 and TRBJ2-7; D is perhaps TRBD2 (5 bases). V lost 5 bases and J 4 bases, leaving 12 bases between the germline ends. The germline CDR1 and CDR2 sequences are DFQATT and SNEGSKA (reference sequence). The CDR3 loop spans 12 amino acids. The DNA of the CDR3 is TGCAGTGCTTCTGACGGGGAATACGAGCAGTACTTC. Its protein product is CSASDGEYEQYF.

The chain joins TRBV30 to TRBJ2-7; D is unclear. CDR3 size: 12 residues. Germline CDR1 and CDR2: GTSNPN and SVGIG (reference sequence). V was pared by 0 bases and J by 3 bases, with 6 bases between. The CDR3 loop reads CAWSVSLYEQYF. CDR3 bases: TGTGCCTGGAGTGTCTCCCTCTACGAGCAGTACTTC.